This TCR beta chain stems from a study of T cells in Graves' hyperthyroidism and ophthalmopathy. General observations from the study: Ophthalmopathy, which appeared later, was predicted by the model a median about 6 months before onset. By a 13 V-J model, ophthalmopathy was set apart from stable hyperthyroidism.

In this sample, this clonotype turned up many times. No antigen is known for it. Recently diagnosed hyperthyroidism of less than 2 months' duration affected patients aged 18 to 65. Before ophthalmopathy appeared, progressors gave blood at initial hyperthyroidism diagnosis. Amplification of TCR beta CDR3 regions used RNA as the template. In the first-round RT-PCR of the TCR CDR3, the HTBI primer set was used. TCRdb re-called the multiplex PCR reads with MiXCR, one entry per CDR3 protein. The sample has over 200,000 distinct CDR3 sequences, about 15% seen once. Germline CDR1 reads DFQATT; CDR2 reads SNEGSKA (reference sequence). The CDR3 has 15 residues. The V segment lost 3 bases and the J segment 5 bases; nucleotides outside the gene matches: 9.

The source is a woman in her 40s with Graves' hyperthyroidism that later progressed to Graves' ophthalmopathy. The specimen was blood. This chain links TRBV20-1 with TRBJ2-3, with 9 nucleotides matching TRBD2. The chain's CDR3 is CSASRRGRAQDTQYF. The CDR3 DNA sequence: TGCAGTGCTAGTCGGCGCGGGAGGGCTCAAGATACGCAGTATTTT.